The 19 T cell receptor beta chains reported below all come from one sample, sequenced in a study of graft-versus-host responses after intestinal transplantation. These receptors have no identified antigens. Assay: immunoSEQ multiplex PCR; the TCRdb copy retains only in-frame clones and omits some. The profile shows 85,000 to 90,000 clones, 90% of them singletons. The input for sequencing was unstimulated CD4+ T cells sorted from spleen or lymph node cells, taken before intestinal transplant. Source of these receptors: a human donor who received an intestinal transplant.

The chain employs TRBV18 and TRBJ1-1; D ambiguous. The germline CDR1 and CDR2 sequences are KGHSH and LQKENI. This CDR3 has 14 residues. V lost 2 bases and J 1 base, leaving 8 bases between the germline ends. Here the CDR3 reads CASSPSAGNTEAFF. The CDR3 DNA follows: TGTGCCAGCTCACCATCTGCAGGGAACACTGAAGCTTTCTTT. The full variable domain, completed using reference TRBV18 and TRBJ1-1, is NAGVMQNPRHLVRRRGQEARLRCSPMKGHSHVYWYRQLPEEGLKFMVYLQKENIIDESGMPKERFSAEFPKEGPSILRIQQVVRGDSAAYFCASSPSAGNTEAFFGQGTRLTVV.

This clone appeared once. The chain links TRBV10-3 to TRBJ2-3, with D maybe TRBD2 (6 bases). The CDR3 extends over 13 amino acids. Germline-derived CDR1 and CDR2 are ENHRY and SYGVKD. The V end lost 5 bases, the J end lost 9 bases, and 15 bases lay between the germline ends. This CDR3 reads CAISPRRLGTQYF. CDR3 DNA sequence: TGTGCCATCAGTCCACGGAGACTAGGGACGCAGTATTTT.

The CDR3 DNA is TGTGCCAGCAGTTCCCCGGACTTGGGCTACACCTTC. Amino acids: CASSSPDLGYTF. The chain employs TRBV6-5 and TRBJ1-2, with D unclear. Per the germline V gene, CDR1 is MNHEY and CDR2 is SVGAGI. V shed 4 bases and J shed 8 bases, with 11 bases lying between them. The CDR3 extends over 12 amino acids.

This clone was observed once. The CDR3 nucleotides are TGCAGTGCTCCCGGGGGCTATGGCTACACCTTC. This translates into CSAPGGYGYTF. The chain links TRBV20-1 to TRBJ1-2; tentative D call: TRBD1 (5 bases). The germline gives CDR1 DFQATT, CDR2 SNEGSKA (reference sequence). The CDR3 is made up of 11 amino acids. V lost 5 bases to trimming and J lost 4 bases, with 8 bases between them.

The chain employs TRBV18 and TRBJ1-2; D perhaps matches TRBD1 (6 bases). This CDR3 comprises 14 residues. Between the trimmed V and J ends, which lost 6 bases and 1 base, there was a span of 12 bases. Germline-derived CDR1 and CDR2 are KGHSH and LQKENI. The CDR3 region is CASSVDRNNYGYTF. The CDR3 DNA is TGTGCCAGCTCCGTCGACAGGAATAACTATGGCTACACCTTC. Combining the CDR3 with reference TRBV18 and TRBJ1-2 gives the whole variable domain NAGVMQNPRHLVRRRGQEARLRCSPMKGHSHVYWYRQLPEEGLKFMVYLQKENIIDESGMPKERFSAEFPKEGPSILRIQQVVRGDSAAYFCASSVDRNNYGYTFGSGTRLTVV.

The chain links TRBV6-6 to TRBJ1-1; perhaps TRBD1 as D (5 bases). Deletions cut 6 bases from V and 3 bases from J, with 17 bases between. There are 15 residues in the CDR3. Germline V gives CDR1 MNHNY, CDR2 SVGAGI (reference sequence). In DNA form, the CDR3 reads TGTGCCAGCAGAAGGGACTCCCCCCTGGACACTGAAGCTTTCTTT. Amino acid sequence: CASRRDSPLDTEAFF.

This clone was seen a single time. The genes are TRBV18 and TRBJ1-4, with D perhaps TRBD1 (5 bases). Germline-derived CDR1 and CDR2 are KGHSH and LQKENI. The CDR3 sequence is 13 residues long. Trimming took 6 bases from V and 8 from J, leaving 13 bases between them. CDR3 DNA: TGTGCCAGCTCCCTCGGGGGAGAGGAAAAACTGTTTTTT. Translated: CASSLGGEEKLFF.

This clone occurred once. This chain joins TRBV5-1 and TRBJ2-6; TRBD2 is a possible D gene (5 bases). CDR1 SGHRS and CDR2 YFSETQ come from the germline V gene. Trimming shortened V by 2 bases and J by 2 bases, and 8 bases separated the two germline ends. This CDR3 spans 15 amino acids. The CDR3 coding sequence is TGCGCCAGCAGCTTAGTCGGGGCTGGGGCCAACGTCCTGACTTTC. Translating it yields CASSLVGAGANVLTF.

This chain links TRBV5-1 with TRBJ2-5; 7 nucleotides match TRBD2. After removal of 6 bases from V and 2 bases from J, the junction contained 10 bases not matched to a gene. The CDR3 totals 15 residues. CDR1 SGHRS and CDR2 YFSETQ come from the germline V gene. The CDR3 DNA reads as TGCGCCAGCAATTGGGGGGGGTCCTCTCAAGAGACCCAGTACTTC. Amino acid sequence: CASNWGGSSQETQYF.

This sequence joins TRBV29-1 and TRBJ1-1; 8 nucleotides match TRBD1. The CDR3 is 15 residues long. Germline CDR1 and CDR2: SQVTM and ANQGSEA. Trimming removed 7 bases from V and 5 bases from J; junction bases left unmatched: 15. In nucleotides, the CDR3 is TGCAGCGCCCTTAGGGCGGACAGGGTCGGGACTGAAGCTTTCTTT. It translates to CSALRADRVGTEAFF.

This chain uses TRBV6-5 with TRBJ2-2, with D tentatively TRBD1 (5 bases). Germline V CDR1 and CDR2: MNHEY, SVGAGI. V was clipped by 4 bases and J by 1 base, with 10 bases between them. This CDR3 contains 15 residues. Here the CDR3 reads CASSFRTQNTGELFF. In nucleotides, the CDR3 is TGTGCCAGCAGTTTTCGGACACAGAACACCGGGGAGCTGTTTTTT.

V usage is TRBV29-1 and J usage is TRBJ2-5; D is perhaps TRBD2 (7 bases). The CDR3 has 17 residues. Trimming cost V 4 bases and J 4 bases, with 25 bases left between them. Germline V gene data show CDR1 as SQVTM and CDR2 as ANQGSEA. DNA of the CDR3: TGCAGCGTTGTTTTAGGCGGGGGCACCCATCGAGGAGAGACCCAGTACTTC. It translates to CSVVLGGGTHRGETQYF.

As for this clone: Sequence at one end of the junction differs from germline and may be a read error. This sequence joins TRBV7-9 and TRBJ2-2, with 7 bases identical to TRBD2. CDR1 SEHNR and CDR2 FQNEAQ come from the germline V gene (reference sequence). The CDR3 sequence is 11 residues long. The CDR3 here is CASTLEGRGVF. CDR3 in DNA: TGTGCCAGCACCTTAGAAGGCCGGGGGGTTTTT. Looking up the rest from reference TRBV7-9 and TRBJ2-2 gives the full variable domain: DTGVSQNPRHKITKRGQNVTFRCDPISEHNRLYWYRQTLGQGPEFLTYFQNEAQLEKSRLLSDRFSAERPKGSFSTLEIQRTEQGDSAMYLCASTLEGRGVFGEGSRLTVL.

The CDR3 here is CATSKRGGVTGELFF. CDR3 nucleotide sequence: TGTGCCACCAGCAAACGGGGGGGCGTCACCGGGGAGCTGTTTTTT. J is TRBJ2-2 and V is TRBV15, with TRBD2 matching over 8 bases. From germline, CDR1 is LNHNV and CDR2 YYDKDF (reference sequence). The CDR3 spans 15 residues. V dropped 4 bases and J dropped 4; count of bases not matched to a gene: 5.

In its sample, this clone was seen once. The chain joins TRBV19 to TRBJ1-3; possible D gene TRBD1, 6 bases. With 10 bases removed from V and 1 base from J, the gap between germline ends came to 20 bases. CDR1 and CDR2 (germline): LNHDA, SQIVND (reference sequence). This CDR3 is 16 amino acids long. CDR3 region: CATSRGTGKSGNTIYF. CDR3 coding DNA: TGTGCCACAAGTAGGGGGACGGGAAAATCTGGAAACACCATATATTTT.

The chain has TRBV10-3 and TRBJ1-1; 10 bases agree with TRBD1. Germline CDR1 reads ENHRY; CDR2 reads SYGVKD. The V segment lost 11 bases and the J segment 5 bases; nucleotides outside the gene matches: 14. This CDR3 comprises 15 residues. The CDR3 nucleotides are TGTGCCGTGGGACAGGGGTGGGGTGAGGTTACTGAAGCTTTCTTT. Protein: CAVGQGWGEVTEAFF.

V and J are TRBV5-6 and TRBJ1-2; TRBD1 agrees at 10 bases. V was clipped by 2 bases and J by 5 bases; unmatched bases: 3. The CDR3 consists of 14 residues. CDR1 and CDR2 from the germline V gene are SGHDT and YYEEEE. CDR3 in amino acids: CASSLWDRGYGYTF. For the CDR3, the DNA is TGTGCCAGCAGCTTATGGGACAGGGGATATGGCTACACCTTC.

CDR3 residues: CASSDYGGAEGIQYF. The CDR3, as DNA: TGTGCCAGCAGCGACTACGGGGGGGCCGAGGGCATTCAGTACTTC. The chain employs TRBV9 and TRBJ2-4; the match to TRBD2 covers 8 bases. The CDR3 extends over 15 amino acids. Germline V lookup: CDR1 SGDLS, CDR2 YYNGEE. The ends lost 3 bases at V and 9 bases at J; junction bases unmatched: 11.

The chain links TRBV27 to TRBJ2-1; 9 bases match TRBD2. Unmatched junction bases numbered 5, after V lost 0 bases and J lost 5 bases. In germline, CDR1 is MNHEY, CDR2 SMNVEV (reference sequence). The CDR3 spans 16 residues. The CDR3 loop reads CASSLSSRGGHNEQFF. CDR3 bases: TGTGCCAGCAGTTTATCGTCGCGGGGGGGCCACAATGAGCAGTTCTTC.